These T cell receptor beta chains were read from a single sample in a study of blood T cell repertoires in COVID-19. Using immunoSEQ multiplex PCR, the repertoire was profiled, and TCRdb retains in-frame clones only, with some absent. The sample has about 310,000 clones, around 86% seen once; the top ten hold 1%. The specimen sequenced was peripheral blood. The source is a man aged 50-60 years with active or convalescent COVID-19. Both conserved end residues are part of each CDR3. D genes are given only for firm matches. Clone size, where shown, is once, few, many, or a class for clones that have expanded.

-	TRBV30	TRBJ1-1	-	CASQRGAEAFF	TGTGCCTCCCAGAGAGGCGCTGAAGCTTTCTTT
-	TRBV6-5	TRBJ2-3	-	CASRWTGGTDTQYF	TGTGCCAGCAGATGGACGGGGGGCACAGATACGCAGTATTTT
-	TRBV5-4	TRBJ2-2	TRBD2	CASSPGLAGGTGELFF	TGTGCCAGCAGCCCCGGGCTAGCGGGAGGGACCGGGGAGCTGTTTTTT
-	TRBV9	TRBJ1-2	TRBD1	CASSSLGQGLNYGYTF	TGTGCCAGCAGCTCTCTAGGACAGGGGTTAAACTATGGCTACACCTTC
-	TRBV5-1	TRBJ2-3	-	CASSQSEGDTQYF	TGCGCCAGCAGCCAATCGGAGGGTGATACGCAGTATTTT
-	TRBV10-3	TRBJ2-1	TRBD2	CAISDGASGGGHNEQFF	TGTGCCATCAGTGACGGGGCTAGCGGGGGGGGCCACAATGAGCAGTTCTTC
once	TRBV15	TRBJ1-2	-	CATSREEGPSGGYTF	TGTGCCACCAGCAGAGAGGAGGGGCCCTCGGGTGGCTACACCTTC
-	TRBV9	TRBJ2-2	TRBD2	CASSVATTSGGAGGELFF	TGTGCCAGCAGCGTAGCTACGACTAGCGGGGGGGCTGGCGGGGAGCTGTTTTTT
-	TRBV2	TRBJ1-2	TRBD1	CASSQQGPLDGYTF	TGTGCCAGCAGTCAACAGGGGCCGCTTGATGGCTACACCTTC
-	TRBV19	TRBJ2-2	-	CASSILATGELFF	TGTGCCAGTAGTATCCTAGCAACCGGGGAGCTGTTTTTT
-	TRBV19	TRBJ1-6	TRBD1	CASRTPGQGNSPLHF	TGTGCCAGTAGGACGCCGGGACAGGGTAATTCACCCCTCCACTTT
-	TRBV9	TRBJ1-3	TRBD1	CASSVDRADSGNTIYF	TGTGCCAGCAGCGTCGACAGGGCCGACTCTGGAAACACCATATATTTT
few	TRBV3-1/TRBV3-2	TRBJ1-6	-	CASSQGHSNSPLHF	TGTGCCAGCAGCCAAGGACATAGTAATTCACCCCTCCACTTT
-	TRBV7-2	TRBJ2-7	TRBD1	CASSLQDRDSYEQYF	TGTGCCAGCAGCTTACAGGACAGGGACTCCTACGAGCAGTACTTC
-	TRBV2	TRBJ1-2	TRBD1	CASNPRDRANYGYTF	TGTGCCAGCAATCCCCGGGACAGAGCTAACTATGGCTACACCTTC
once	TRBV6-2/TRBV6-3	TRBJ2-1	-	CASSYRRGNEQFF	TGTGCCAGCAGTTACCGGAGGGGCAATGAGCAGTTCTTC
-	TRBV7-2	TRBJ1-1	TRBD1	CASSLTGGPDTEAFF	TGTGCCAGCAGCTTGACAGGGGGCCCGGACACTGAAGCTTTCTTT
-	TRBV5-5	TRBJ1-1	-	CASSLMQGSTEAFF	TGTGCCAGCAGCCTAATGCAGGGTAGCACTGAAGCTTTCTTT
-	TRBV5-1	TRBJ2-5	-	CASSLPGNQETQYF	TGCGCCAGCAGCTTGCCGGGAAACCAAGAGACCCAGTACTTC
-	TRBV25-1	TRBJ2-7	TRBD1	CASWGGTGGYEQYF	TGTGCCAGCTGGGGAGGGACAGGGGGCTACGAGCAGTACTTC
once	TRBV18	TRBJ1-2	-	CASSPAQTNYGYTF	TGTGCCAGCTCACCAGCACAGACTAACTATGGCTACACCTTC
-	TRBV9	TRBJ2-4	-	CASSQGGTKNIQYF	TGTGCCAGCAGCCAAGGCGGGACCAAAAACATTCAGTACTTC
-	TRBV2	TRBJ2-2	-	CASSETRAGELFF	TGTGCCAGCAGCGAGACCCGGGCCGGGGAGCTGTTTTTT
-	TRBV27	TRBJ1-1	TRBD1	CASSGARGRGNTEAFF	TGTGCCAGCAGTGGGGCCAGGGGGCGCGGGAACACTGAAGCTTTCTTT
-	TRBV5-1	TRBJ2-6	-	CASSSRSGANVLTF	TGCGCCAGCAGCTCCCGCTCTGGGGCCAACGTCCTGACTTTC
-	TRBV7-9	TRBJ1-3	-	CASSSRAGSGNTIYF	TGTGCCAGCAGCTCGCGAGCGGGCTCTGGAAACACCATATATTTT
-	TRBV28	TRBJ1-6	-	CASSSTTGLGNSPLHF	TGTGCCAGCAGTTCGACCACAGGTCTTGGGAATTCACCCCTCCACTTT
-	TRBV6-4	TRBJ1-2	-	CASTPDNRGGYTF	TGTGCCAGCACTCCGGACAATAGGGGTGGCTACACCTTC
-	TRBV5-8	TRBJ2-1	TRBD1	CASSWTGYEQFF	TGTGCCAGCAGCTGGACAGGATATGAGCAGTTCTTC
-	TRBV4-3	TRBJ1-1	-	CASSPGVDRVNTEAFF	TGCGCCAGCAGCCCGGGAGTCGACAGAGTTAACACTGAAGCTTTCTTT
-	TRBV5-1	TRBJ2-5	TRBD2	CASSLGSSGSQETQYF	TGCGCCAGCAGCTTGGGGTCTAGCGGGAGCCAAGAGACCCAGTACTTC
-	TRBV5-1	TRBJ1-4	-	CASSLERVNEKLFF	TGCGCCAGCAGCTTGGAGAGAGTTAATGAAAAACTGTTTTTT
-	TRBV28	TRBJ2-2	TRBD1	CASSLRDRGDTGELFF	TGTGCCAGCAGTTTACGGGACAGGGGTGACACCGGGGAGCTGTTTTTT
-	TRBV21-1	TRBJ2-7	-	CASSNRGHEQYF	TGTGCCAGCAGCAACAGGGGCCACGAGCAGTACTTC
-	TRBV7-3	TRBJ2-3	-	CASSPDRSTDTQYF	TGTGCCAGCAGCCCCGACAGGAGCACAGATACGCAGTATTTT
few	TRBV9	TRBJ1-4	TRBD1	CASSGQGSEKLFF	TGTGCCAGCAGCGGACAGGGATCTGAAAAACTGTTTTTT
-	TRBV5-1	TRBJ2-2	TRBD2	CASSLRGVRNTGELFF	TGCGCCAGCAGCTTGCGGGGGGTAAGGAACACCGGGGAGCTGTTTTTT
-	TRBV4-2	TRBJ1-5	-	CASSQDSEYQPQHF	TGTGCCAGCAGCCAAGATAGTGAGTATCAGCCCCAGCATTTT
-	TRBV5-1	TRBJ2-5	TRBD2	CASSPGTSGIETQYF	TGCGCCAGCAGTCCCGGGACTAGCGGCATTGAGACCCAGTACTTC
few	TRBV29-1	TRBJ1-5	-	CSVAGQVNQPQHF	TGCAGCGTTGCAGGTCAGGTCAATCAGCCCCAGCATTTT
-	TRBV7-9	TRBJ1-5	-	CASSFGLTDQPQHF	TGTGCCAGCAGCTTCGGACTTACGGATCAGCCCCAGCATTTT
-	TRBV23-1	TRBJ1-5	TRBD1	CASSLGTGSSDSNQPQHF	TGCGCCAGCAGTCTTGGGACAGGGTCATCGGATAGCAATCAGCCCCAGCATTTT
-	TRBV2	TRBJ2-3	TRBD2	CASSEGTSGKTQYF	TGTGCCAGCAGTGAAGGGACTAGCGGGAAGACGCAGTATTTT
-	TRBV11-3	TRBJ2-4	TRBD2	CASSLSGGTNIQYF	TGTGCCAGCAGCTTATCGGGGGGGACGAACATTCAGTACTTC
-	TRBV6-4	TRBJ2-1	-	CASSESPGNEQFF	TGTGCCAGCAGTGAGAGCCCGGGGAATGAGCAGTTCTTC
-	TRBV4-3	TRBJ1-4	-	CASSQGLEVPQLFF	TGCGCCAGCAGCCAAGGGCTGGAGGTCCCCCAACTGTTTTTT
-	TRBV4-1	TRBJ2-5	-	CASSQDWQASVSQETQYF	TGCGCCAGCAGCCAAGATTGGCAGGCATCAGTTAGCCAAGAGACCCAGTACTTC
-	TRBV11-3	TRBJ2-1	-	CASSLPSNNEQFF	TGTGCCAGCAGCTTGCCTAGTAACAATGAGCAGTTCTTC
-	TRBV7-8	TRBJ2-2	-	CASSLVDRGGTGELFF	TGTGCCAGCAGCTTAGTAGACAGGGGAGGGACCGGGGAGCTGTTTTTT
once	TRBV9	TRBJ1-5	TRBD1	CASSVDGTGGQPQHF	TGTGCCAGCAGCGTAGATGGGACAGGGGGTCAGCCCCAGCATTTT
once	TRBV7-8	TRBJ2-1	-	CASSLGGRSSSYNEQFF	TGTGCCAGCAGCTTAGGGGGCAGGTCGAGCTCCTACAATGAGCAGTTCTTC
-	TRBV20-1	TRBJ2-5	TRBD1	CSASKTGGRARETQYF	TGCAGTGCTAGTAAGACAGGGGGCCGCGCGCGGGAGACCCAGTACTTC
-	TRBV30	TRBJ2-7	-	CAFWTVMYPYEQYF	TGTGCCTTTTGGACAGTCATGTACCCCTACGAGCAGTACTTC
-	TRBV19	TRBJ1-4	-	CASSPPRAEKLFF	TGTGCCAGTAGTCCACCGCGGGCGGAAAAACTGTTTTTT
-	TRBV27	TRBJ2-7	TRBD2	CASSLYTSGSNYEQYF	TGTGCCAGCAGTCTATATACTAGCGGTTCGAACTACGAGCAGTACTTC
-	TRBV6-6	TRBJ2-1	-	CASSSAAVSYNEQFF	TGTGCCAGCAGTTCAGCGGCTGTATCCTACAATGAGCAGTTCTTC